This passage covers 11 T cell receptor beta chains from one sample sequenced in a study of blood T cell repertoires in COVID-19. TCRdb keeps only in-frame clones here, not all; method: immunoSEQ multiplex PCR. The sample carries roughly 200,000 clones, roughly 86% recorded once. Sequencing was carried out using PBMCs or T cells enriched from blood (not recorded which). The origin of the receptors is a man aged 40-49 years with acute COVID-19.

DNA for the CDR3: TGTGCCAGCAGTCAACAGGGGAGCTCCTATAATTCACCCCTCCACTTT. Its translation is CASSQQGSSYNSPLHF. The J gene is TRBJ1-6, the V gene TRBV28; 7 nucleotides line up with TRBD1. Germline CDR1 and CDR2: MDHEN and SYDVKM. The length of the CDR3 is 16 residues. The ends lost 5 bases at V and 0 bases at J; junction bases unmatched: 4.

The V call is TRBV28, the J call TRBJ1-5; 7 nucleotides line up with TRBD1. The V and J ends lost 7 bases and 3 bases, in that order; junction bases with no gene match: 9. Germline CDR1 MDHEN, CDR2 SYDVKM. The CDR3 runs to 15 residues. CDR3 loop: CASKHDRVINQPQHF. CDR3 coding DNA: TGTGCCAGCAAACACGACAGGGTGATCAATCAGCCCCAGCATTTT.

The V call is TRBV4-2, the J call TRBJ1-2; weak D call: TRBD1 (5 bases). The CDR3 runs 15 residues. V lost 0 bases, J lost 8 bases, and 16 bases lay in between. Germline values: CDR1 LGHNA, CDR2 YNFKEQ. CDR3 coding DNA: TGTGCCAGCAGCCAAGATTCGGGCAGGGCCGACGGCTACACCTTC. Its translation: CASSQDSGRADGYTF.

J is TRBJ2-3 and V is TRBV27; tentative D call: TRBD1 (6 bases). The CDR3 loop spans 16 amino acids. V lost 1 base and J lost 3, with 14 bases in between. Germline CDR1 is MNHEY and CDR2 is SMNVEV (reference sequence). Written as DNA, the CDR3 is TGTGCCAGCAGTTTATATTGGGGGCCCAAGACAGATACGCAGTATTTT. Amino acids: CASSLYWGPKTDTQYF.

The chain couples TRBV28 to TRBJ1-2; D is unresolved. V was clipped by 1 base and J by 0 bases, with 9 bases between them. CDR3 length: 15 residues. Germline V gene lookup returns CDR1 MDHEN and CDR2 SYDVKM. CDR3 region: CASSLSPSANYGYTF. In DNA, the CDR3 is TGTGCCAGCAGTTTATCCCCCAGCGCTAACTATGGCTACACCTTC.

V gene TRBV7-3 combines with J gene TRBJ2-1; 13 bases map to TRBD2. Trimming cost V 5 bases and J 7 bases; bases outside gene matches: 8. The CDR3 consists of 16 residues. Germline loops: CDR1 SGHTA, CDR2 FQGTGA. The CDR3 DNA follows: TGTGCCAGCAGCCCTAGACTAGCGGGAGGTTTAAATGAGCAGTTCTTC. It yields the protein CASSPRLAGGLNEQFF.

This chain joins TRBV3-1 (or the pseudogene TRBV3-2) and TRBJ2-7; 7 bases are a match to TRBD1. The CDR3 is 15 residues long. J lost 3 bases, V lost 5 bases, and 10 bases had no gene match. Germline V gene data show CDR1 as LGHDT and CDR2 as YNNKEL (reference sequence). The CDR3 coding sequence is TGTGCCAGCAGCGATGCCGGACAGGTAATCTACGAGCAGTACTTC. It specifies CASSDAGQVIYEQYF.

This chain links TRBV3-1 (or the pseudogene TRBV3-2) with TRBJ2-2; 15 bases line up with TRBD2. The CDR3 totals 18 residues. CDR1 and CDR2 from the germline V gene are LGHDT and YNNKEL (reference sequence). Trimming removed 2 bases from V and 3 bases from J; junction bases left unmatched: 4. The CDR3 DNA reads TGTGCCAGCAGCCAATGGACTAGCGGGAGGGCTCACACCGGGGAGCTGTTTTTT. This gives the protein CASSQWTSGRAHTGELFF.

In the case of this clone: This CDR3 is also generated by other DNA sequences in the sample. The rearrangement uses TRBV27 and TRBJ2-7; D is unclear. The V gene's germline CDR1 is MNHEY and CDR2 SMNVEV (reference sequence). This CDR3 region has 13 residues. V lost 2 bases to trimming and J lost 3 bases, with 8 bases between them. The chain's CDR3 is CASSLGRGYEQYF. CDR3 nucleotide sequence: TGTGCCAGCAGTTTAGGTCGCGGCTACGAGCAGTACTTC.

This chain connects TRBV7-2 to TRBJ1-3; 8 bases match TRBD1. Per germline, CDR1 SGHTA and CDR2 FQGNSA. This CDR3 spans 15 amino acids. J was trimmed by 3 bases and V by 7 bases; bases with no gene match: 8. The CDR3 nucleotides read TGTGCCAGCACCTCGGACAGGGCTTATGGAAACACCATATATTTT. Protein product: CASTSDRAYGNTIYF.

The chain links TRBV20-1 to TRBJ1-2; 11 bases line up with TRBD1. CDR1 is DFQATT, CDR2 SNEGSKA, per germline (reference sequence). Losses at the gene ends were 3 bases for V and 6 bases for J; bases not matched to a gene: 3. This CDR3 contains 13 residues. CDR3: CSASPGQGDGYTF. The CDR3 DNA follows: TGCAGTGCTAGTCCGGGACAGGGGGATGGCTACACCTTC.